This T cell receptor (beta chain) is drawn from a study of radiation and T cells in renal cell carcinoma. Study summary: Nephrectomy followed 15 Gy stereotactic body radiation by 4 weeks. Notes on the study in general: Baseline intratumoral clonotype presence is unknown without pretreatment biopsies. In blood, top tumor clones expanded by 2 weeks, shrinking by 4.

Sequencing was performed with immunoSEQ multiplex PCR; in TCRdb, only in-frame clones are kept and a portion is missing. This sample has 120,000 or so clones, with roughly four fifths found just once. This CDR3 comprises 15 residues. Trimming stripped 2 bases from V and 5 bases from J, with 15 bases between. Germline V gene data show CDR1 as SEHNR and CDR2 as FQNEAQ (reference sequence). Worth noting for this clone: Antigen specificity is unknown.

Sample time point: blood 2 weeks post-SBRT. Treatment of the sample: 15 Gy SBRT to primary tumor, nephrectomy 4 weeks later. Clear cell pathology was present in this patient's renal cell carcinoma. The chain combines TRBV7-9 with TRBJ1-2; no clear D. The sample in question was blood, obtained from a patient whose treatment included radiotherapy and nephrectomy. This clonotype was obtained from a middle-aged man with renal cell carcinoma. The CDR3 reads CASSLRAQEGYGYTF. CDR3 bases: TGTGCCAGCAGCTTAAGGGCCCAAGAGGGATATGGCTACACCTTC.